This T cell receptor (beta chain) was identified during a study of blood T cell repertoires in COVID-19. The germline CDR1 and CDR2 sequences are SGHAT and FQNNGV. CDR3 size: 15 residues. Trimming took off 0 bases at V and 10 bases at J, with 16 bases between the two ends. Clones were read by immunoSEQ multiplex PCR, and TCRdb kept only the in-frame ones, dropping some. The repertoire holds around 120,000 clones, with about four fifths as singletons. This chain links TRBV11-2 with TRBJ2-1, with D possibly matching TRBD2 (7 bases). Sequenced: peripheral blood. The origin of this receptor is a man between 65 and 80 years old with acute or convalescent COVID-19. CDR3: CASSLDVGGGYEQFF. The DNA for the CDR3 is TGTGCCAGCAGCTTAGATGTGGGGGGGGGCTACGAGCAGTTCTTC.